This T cell receptor (beta chain) was sequenced in a study of cytomegalovirus exposure and HLA in healthy donors. For the study at large: Of 300 to 500 genotyped donors, about 81% clustered with self-reported Caucasian donors.

Findings of the study overall: TCR beta V- and J-gene trimming, according to a later analysis, was linked to a missense DCLRE1C variant.

The CDR3 covers 15 residues. V was trimmed by 5 bases and J by 5 bases, leaving 16 bases between them. The germline V gene encodes CDR1 LGHNA and CDR2 YNFKEQ. Remarks on this clone: The antigen is undetermined.

In the PCR, 60 Vbeta and 13 Jbeta primers were used. Data came from immunoSEQ multiplex PCR; TCRdb stores just in-frame clones and leaves some out. The table shows roughly 190,000 clones, with roughly 86% occurring only once. The TCR was taken from a man aged 35 to 55 in good health and CMV-seropositive. Specimen: PBMCs. This chain joins TRBV4-2 and TRBJ1-5; D is uncertain. The CDR3 nucleotides are TGTGCCAGCAGCTTGGTTGGTCAGGCTGATCAGCCCCAGCATTTT. Translated, it gives CASSLVGQADQPQHF.